The 14 T cell receptor beta chains listed next were all sequenced from one sample in a study of cytomegalovirus exposure and HLA in healthy donors. This PCR relied on a set of 60 Vbeta primers and 13 Jbeta primers. TCRdb's table, derived via immunoSEQ multiplex PCR, lists solely in-frame clones and lacks some. This table holds about 95,000 clones, about two thirds found once. Sample: PBMCs. All receptors derive from a man aged 55 to 69 in good health and CMV-seronegative.

This chain links TRBV18 with TRBJ1-2; 10 bases fit TRBD1. The germline V gene encodes CDR1 KGHSH and CDR2 LQKENI. CDR3 length: 17 residues. V dropped 0 bases and J dropped 4; count of bases not matched to a gene: 8. CDR3: CASSPPGWTGGTYGYTF. In DNA, the CDR3 is TGTGCCAGCTCACCACCGGGGTGGACAGGGGGAACCTATGGCTACACCTTC.

The J gene is TRBJ2-5, the V gene TRBV7-2; D may be TRBD1 (5 bases). The V gene lost 1 base and the J gene lost 3 bases, with 9 bases spanning the gap. The CDR3 runs to 14 residues. Germline assignment: CDR1 SGHTA and CDR2 FQGNSA. The CDR3 loop is CASSLVAREETQYF. The CDR3 DNA reads TGTGCCAGCAGCTTAGTAGCCAGGGAAGAGACCCAGTACTTC.

The V gene is TRBV19, the J gene TRBJ2-7; TRBD1 matches 8 bases. Germline V gene lookup returns CDR1 LNHDA and CDR2 SQIVND (reference sequence). Germline trimming cut 10 bases from V and 0 bases from J; bases unmatched to any gene: 8. The CDR3 spans 14 residues. The CDR3 spells CATTPTGGSYEQYF. CDR3 bases: TGTGCCACCACCCCTACAGGGGGCTCCTACGAGCAGTACTTC.

The V gene is TRBV30, the J gene TRBJ1-5; D is possibly TRBD1 (5 bases). The CDR3 has 15 amino acids. The V gene's germline CDR1 is GTSNPN and CDR2 SVGIG (reference sequence). Trimming shortened V by 5 bases and J by 3 bases, and 17 bases separated the two germline ends. In DNA form, the CDR3 reads TGTGCCTGGGGCGGGGCGGGAGGAGTCAATCAGCCCCAGCATTTT. It specifies CAWGGAGGVNQPQHF.

The chain recombines TRBV27 with TRBJ1-4; the D gene is possibly TRBD1 (5 bases). CDR1 MNHEY and CDR2 SMNVEV come from the germline V gene (reference sequence). Trimming removed 5 bases at V and 8 bases at J, with 21 bases between. This CDR3 contains 16 residues. In nucleotides, the CDR3 is TGTGCCAGCAGTCCAAGGGCCCGGGGGGTGGGGGAAAAACTGTTTTTT. Translation: CASSPRARGVGEKLFF.

This rearrangement joins TRBV6-4 to TRBJ1-1, with D possibly matching TRBD1 (6 bases). The CDR3 is made up of 14 amino acids. Trimming cost V 7 bases and J 0 bases, with 12 bases left between them. Germline-derived CDR1 and CDR2 are MRHNA and SNTAGT. The CDR3 protein is CASKQGPMNTEAFF. CDR3 in DNA: TGTGCCAGCAAACAGGGCCCTATGAACACTGAAGCTTTCTTT.

The chain is built from TRBV19 and TRBJ2-7; D is perhaps TRBD1 (6 bases). Germline CDR1 and CDR2: LNHDA and SQIVND (reference sequence). Trimming took off 3 bases at V and 9 bases at J, with 12 bases between the two ends. The CDR3 extends over 12 amino acids. DNA of the CDR3: TGTGCCAGTAGTATTGACGACAGGAGGCAGTACTTC. This gives the protein CASSIDDRRQYF.

The rearrangement joins TRBV28 to TRBJ1-1, with TRBD1 matching 8 bases. This CDR3 is 15 amino acids long. Per germline, CDR1 MDHEN and CDR2 SYDVKM. J lost 1 base, V lost 7 bases, and 8 bases had no gene match. CDR3 amino acids: CASISGGASNTEAFF. The CDR3 DNA reads TGTGCCAGCATCTCAGGGGGCGCGTCGAACACTGAAGCTTTCTTT.

The rearrangement joins TRBV19 to TRBJ1-5; possibly TRBD1 for D (5 bases). V lost 5 bases and J 6 bases, leaving 17 bases between the germline ends. The CDR3 is made up of 15 amino acids. Germline V gives CDR1 LNHDA, CDR2 SQIVND (reference sequence). CDR3 coding DNA: TGTGCCAGTAGTCCGGTGGGGGGTGCGGGTCAGCCCCAGCATTTT. This codes for CASSPVGGAGQPQHF.

The chain combines TRBV30 with TRBJ2-7; 8 bases fit TRBD1. J gave up 3 bases and V 3 bases, and 1 base lay outside the gene matches. The CDR3 has 12 amino acids. The V gene's germline CDR1 is GTSNPN and CDR2 SVGIG (reference sequence). CDR3 nucleotide sequence: TGTGCCTGGAGAACAGGGGGCTACGAGCAGTACTTC. Protein sequence: CAWRTGGYEQYF.

The chain has TRBV28 and TRBJ2-3, with 8 bases identical to TRBD2. The V segment lost 6 bases and the J segment 6 bases; nucleotides outside the gene matches: 11. The CDR3 extends over 15 amino acids. Germline V CDR1 and CDR2: MDHEN, SYDVKM. The CDR3 DNA sequence: TGTGCCAGCAGGACCAATGGACTAGCCATGGATACGCAGTATTTT. Translated, it gives CASRTNGLAMDTQYF. The full variable domain, completed using reference TRBV28 and TRBJ2-3, is DVKVTQSSRYLVKRTGEKVFLECVQDMDHENMFWYRQDPGLGLRLIYFSYDVKMKEKGDIPEGYSVSREKKERFSLILESASTNQTSMYLCASRTNGLAMDTQYFGPGTRLTVL.

CDR3 sequence reads: CASRQPLGLSYEQYF. As DNA, the CDR3 is TGTGCCAGCAGACAACCTCTGGGACTTTCCTACGAGCAGTACTTC. This chain links TRBV7-2 with TRBJ2-7; a weak D match, TRBD2 (6 bases). The CDR3 sequence is 15 residues long. Germline V CDR1 and CDR2: SGHTA, FQGNSA. V was clipped by 6 bases and J by 1 base, with 16 bases between them.

This chain uses TRBV5-6 with TRBJ2-7, with D possibly matching TRBD1 (6 bases). The CDR3 runs to 14 residues. V lost 0 bases and J 3 bases, leaving 10 bases between the germline ends. The germline V gene has CDR1 SGHDT and CDR2 YYEEEE. The CDR3 DNA follows: TGTGCCAGCAGCTTGGGCGGACAGCACTACGAGCAGTACTTC. It specifies CASSLGGQHYEQYF. Based on the CDR3 plus reference TRBV5-6 and TRBJ2-7, the full variable domain is DAGVTQSPTHLIKTRGQQVTLRCSPKSGHDTVSWYQQALGQGPQFIFQYYEEEERQRGNFPDRFSGHQFPNYSSELNVNALLLGDSALYLCASSLGGQHYEQYFGPGTRLTVT.

This chain uses TRBV5-6 with TRBJ1-6; 7 bases line up with TRBD1. The CDR3 loop spans 13 amino acids. Germline assignment: CDR1 SGHDT and CDR2 YYEEEE. The J segment lost 9 bases and the V segment lost 7 bases, leaving 7 bases of the junction unmatched. The CDR3 protein is CASARDRSSPLHF. DNA for the CDR3: TGTGCCAGCGCCAGGGACAGAAGTTCACCCCTCCACTTT.